These 3 T cell receptor beta chains were all obtained from the same sample, sequenced in a study of memory CD4+ T cells and cytomegalovirus serostatus. The repertoire was sequenced with immunoSEQ multiplex PCR; TCRdb's copy has only in-frame clones and lacks some. Counted here are approximately 88,000 clones, roughly 80% occurring once; the ten biggest clones make up roughly 4%. The sort gate was single viable CD3+CD4+CD8-CD45RO+ cells for memory CD4+ T cells. Sequenced input: memory CD4+ T cells from blood. Receptors originate from an adult in good health and CMV-seropositive.

The chain recombines TRBV7-8 with TRBJ1-5; D unclear. Germline CDR1 is SGHVS and CDR2 is FQNEAQ. This CDR3 region has 12 residues. Trimming cost V 3 bases and J 4 bases, with 4 bases left between them. CDR3 region: CASSFPNQPQHF. DNA for the CDR3: TGTGCCAGCAGCTTCCCTAATCAGCCCCAGCATTTT.

The rearrangement links TRBV6-1 to TRBJ2-6; 11 positions agree with TRBD1. The germline gives CDR1 MNHNS, CDR2 SASEGT. The ends lost 4 bases at V and 3 bases at J; junction bases unmatched: 5. The CDR3 is 17 residues long. The CDR3: CASSVWTGGDGANVLTF. DNA of the CDR3: TGTGCCAGCAGTGTATGGACAGGGGGCGATGGGGCCAACGTCCTGACTTTC.

This clone was counted a single time. The genes are TRBV7-2 and TRBJ2-3; 9 nucleotides align to TRBD2. Germline CDR1 and CDR2: SGHTA and FQGNSA. This CDR3 has 16 amino acids. V shed 5 bases, J shed 6 bases, and the junction held 12 bases outside the gene matches. The CDR3 coding sequence is TGTGCCAGCAGCCCCATGCCAGCGGGAGGATCCGATACGCAGTATTTT. The encoded protein is CASSPMPAGGSDTQYF.